This T cell receptor beta chain was sequenced in a study of CD8+CD57+ T cells in acquired aplastic anemia. Template material for TCR beta VDJ and CDR3 profiling consisted of genomic DNA. TCRdb reanalysed the reads using MiXCR and keeps one entry per CDR3 protein. The sample includes approximately 170,000 distinct CDR3 sequences, about 60% of them seen just once. With regard to this clonotype: Its antigen is undetermined.

Notes on the study in general: Twenty-nine CD8+ CDR3 sequences were shared between patients and controls.

Germline CDR1 reads SGHVS; CDR2 reads FQNEAQ. The CDR3 is 16 residues long. The rearrangement links TRBV7-8 to TRBJ2-7, with 13 nucleotides matching TRBD2. The end of the DNA is better explained by TRBJ2-1, so the J call may be wrong. Sequencing was performed on sorted CD4+, CD8+, or CD8+CD57+ T cells (not recorded which) from PBMCs. The TCR comes from a human donor in good health. The DNA of the CDR3 is TGTGCCAGCAGTGCTTCGGGACTAGCGGGATACAATGAGCAGTTCTTC. Translation: CASSASGLAGYNEQFF.